Listed below are T cell receptor beta chains from one sample, sequenced in a study of blood T cell repertoires in COVID-19. Data came from immunoSEQ multiplex PCR; TCRdb stores just in-frame clones and leaves some out. Here the sample spans about 230,000 clones, roughly 88% being singletons. The material sequenced was peripheral blood. Source of these receptors: a woman in her forties who had recovered from COVID-19. CDR3s include the opening cysteine and the closing phenylalanine or tryptophan. Each record gives: V gene, clone size, D gene, J gene, CDR3 protein, CDR3 DNA. The D gene is left open where the match is weak. Rows give clone size only sometimes, using once, few, many, or a class for an expanded clone.

V: TRBV7-9; size: .; D: .; J: TRBJ1-1; CDR3: CASSRRQTVEAFF; DNA: TGTGCCAGCAGCCGTAGACAGACAGTTGAAGCTTTCTTT
V: TRBV14; size: .; D: .; J: TRBJ2-2; CDR3: CASKRDSNTGELFF; DNA: TGTGCCAGCAAACGGGACTCTAACACCGGGGAGCTGTTTTTT
V: TRBV28; size: .; D: .; J: TRBJ1-1; CDR3: CASSFYQNVEGKAFF; DNA: TGTGCCAGCAGTTTTTATCAAAACGTCGAGGGAAAAGCTTTCTTT
V: TRBV5-8; size: few; D: TRBD2; J: TRBJ2-3; CDR3: CASSIGNSGVMRDTQYF; DNA: TGTGCCAGCAGCATAGGAAATAGCGGGGTCATGAGGGATACGCAGTATTTT
V: TRBV7-7; size: few; D: TRBD1; J: TRBJ1-4; CDR3: CASSYGQVNEKLFF; DNA: TGTGCTAGCAGTTATGGACAGGTTAATGAAAAACTGTTTTTT
V: TRBV10-3; size: .; D: .; J: TRBJ2-3; CDR3: CAISVRQESTDTQYF; DNA: TGTGCCATCAGTGTGAGACAGGAAAGCACAGATACGCAGTATTTT
V: TRBV6-6; size: .; D: TRBD1; J: TRBJ1-6; CDR3: CASSHPIGTGNSPLHF; DNA: TGTGCCAGCAGTCACCCGATCGGGACAGGGAATTCACCCCTCCACTTT
V: TRBV18; size: .; D: TRBD1; J: TRBJ1-1; CDR3: CASSIIPGQGTEAFF; DNA: TGTGCCAGCTCAATAATACCGGGACAGGGGACCGAAGCTTTCTTT
V: TRBV11-3; size: .; D: TRBD1; J: TRBJ1-1; CDR3: CASSSSNTGGGTSF; DNA: TGTGCCAGCAGCTCTAGCAACACAGGGGGAGGGACCTCCTTT
V: TRBV3-1/TRBV3-2; size: .; D: .; J: TRBJ2-1; CDR3: CARGAGLREQFF; DNA: TGTGCCAGAGGGGCGGGGCTCAGGGAGCAGTTCTTC
V: TRBV30; size: .; D: TRBD2; J: TRBJ2-3; CDR3: CAWSSTSGGEVWTDTQYF; DNA: TGTGCCTGGAGTTCGACTAGCGGGGGGGAAGTCTGGACAGATACGCAGTATTTT
V: TRBV30; size: .; D: .; J: TRBJ1-2; CDR3: CAWSGGGKNNYGYTF; DNA: TGTGCCTGGAGTGGCGGGGGGAAGAATAACTATGGCTACACCTTC
V: TRBV5-1; size: .; D: TRBD1; J: TRBJ2-5; CDR3: CASSTRDRQETQYF; DNA: TGCGCCAGCAGCACCCGGGACAGACAAGAGACCCAGTACTTC
V: TRBV6-5; size: .; D: TRBD1; J: TRBJ1-2; CDR3: CASQQGAGGYTF; DNA: TGTGCCAGCCAACAGGGGGCCGGTGGCTACACCTTC
V: TRBV7-2; size: .; D: TRBD1; J: TRBJ1-3; CDR3: CASSSSGTGVGISGNTIYF; DNA: TGTGCCAGCAGCTCCTCCGGGACAGGGGTTGGGATTTCTGGAAACACCATATATTTT
V: TRBV27; size: many; D: TRBD2; J: TRBJ2-7; CDR3: CASSLSGRGSHEQYF; DNA: TGTGCCAGCAGTTTATCGGGGAGGGGATCCCACGAGCAGTACTTC
V: TRBV5-1; size: .; D: .; J: TRBJ2-7; CDR3: CASSSQVPSYEQYF; DNA: TGCGCCAGCAGCTCGCAGGTTCCCTCCTACGAGCAGTACTTC
V: TRBV7-9; size: .; D: .; J: TRBJ2-7; CDR3: CASSPILYEQYF; DNA: TGTGCCAGCAGCCCTATACTTTACGAGCAGTACTTC
V: TRBV10-3; size: .; D: .; J: TRBJ2-1; CDR3: CASAGASVRYNEQFF; DNA: TGTGCCTCTGCCGGAGCTAGCGTCAGGTACAATGAGCAGTTCTTC
V: TRBV4-2; size: .; D: .; J: TRBJ1-3; CDR3: CASSPGGRISGNTIYF; DNA: TGTGCCAGCAGCCCCGGGGGACGGATCTCTGGAAACACCATATATTTT
V: TRBV5-1; size: .; D: .; J: TRBJ1-4; CDR3: CASSSGQSWVGEKLFF; DNA: TGCGCCAGCAGCTCCGGACAGTCCTGGGTTGGTGAAAAACTGTTTTTT
V: TRBV19; size: once; D: .; J: TRBJ2-5; CDR3: CASSPGRFQETQYF; DNA: TGTGCCAGTAGTCCTGGGAGGTTCCAAGAGACCCAGTACTTC
V: TRBV3-1/TRBV3-2; size: .; D: TRBD1; J: TRBJ2-7; CDR3: CASSQEGSGQGHLQYF; DNA: TGTGCCAGCAGCCAAGAGGGTTCGGGACAGGGGCACTTGCAGTACTTC
V: TRBV24-1; size: .; D: TRBD2; J: TRBJ2-3; CDR3: CATSDSSSGSTDTQYF; DNA: TGTGCCACCAGTGATTCTTCTAGCGGGAGCACAGATACGCAGTATTTT
V: TRBV6-5; size: .; D: TRBD1; J: TRBJ2-7; CDR3: CASRTLDRGGYEQYF; DNA: TGTGCCAGCAGAACCTTGGACAGGGGGGGATACGAGCAGTACTTC
V: TRBV2; size: .; D: TRBD1; J: TRBJ1-5; CDR3: CASRQDRGQPQHF; DNA: TGTGCCAGCAGGCAAGACAGGGGTCAGCCCCAGCATTTT
V: TRBV18; size: .; D: TRBD2; J: TRBJ2-3; CDR3: CASSPPGTSRTDTQYF; DNA: TGTGCCAGCTCACCACCCGGGACTAGTCGGACAGATACGCAGTATTTT
V: TRBV10-3; size: .; D: .; J: TRBJ1-1; CDR3: CAISVNHLDDEAFF; DNA: TGTGCCATCAGTGTTAACCACCTAGACGATGAAGCTTTCTTT
V: TRBV6-5; size: .; D: .; J: TRBJ1-1; CDR3: CASSYSTGNTEAFF; DNA: TGTGCCAGCAGCTATTCGACAGGGAACACTGAAGCTTTCTTT
V: TRBV5-4; size: .; D: TRBD1; J: TRBJ1-2; CDR3: CASSTDRGRGYTF; DNA: TGTGCCAGCAGTACAGACAGGGGGCGCGGCTACACCTTC
V: TRBV5-4; size: .; D: TRBD2; J: TRBJ2-3; CDR3: CASSAGLAGGLADTQYF; DNA: TGTGCCAGCAGCGCGGGACTAGCGGGGGGTTTGGCGGATACGCAGTATTTT
V: TRBV5-1; size: once; D: .; J: TRBJ1-1; CDR3: CASSLGGRGENTEAFF; DNA: TGCGCCAGCAGCTTGGGGGGCAGGGGTGAAAACACTGAAGCTTTCTTT
V: TRBV13; size: .; D: TRBD1; J: TRBJ1-5; CDR3: CASSLVGKGQGVNQPQHF; DNA: TGTGCCAGCAGCTTAGTGGGGAAGGGACAGGGCGTTAATCAGCCCCAGCATTTT
V: TRBV6-1; size: few; D: TRBD1; J: TRBJ1-2; CDR3: CASSEGQGRNYGYTF; DNA: TGTGCCAGCAGTGAAGGACAGGGACGGAACTATGGCTACACCTTC
V: TRBV11-3; size: .; D: TRBD1; J: TRBJ2-7; CDR3: CASSSRSRTGAHYEQYF; DNA: TGTGCCAGCAGCTCTAGAAGTCGGACAGGGGCCCATTACGAGCAGTACTTC
V: TRBV6-5; size: .; D: TRBD1; J: TRBJ2-7; CDR3: CASSYDRDETYEQYF; DNA: TGTGCCAGCAGTTACGACAGGGATGAAACCTACGAGCAGTACTTC
V: TRBV7-9; size: .; D: TRBD1; J: TRBJ2-3; CDR3: CASSLGDRLTDTQYF; DNA: TGTGCCAGCAGCTTAGGGGACAGATTAACAGATACGCAGTATTTT
V: TRBV11-3; size: once; D: .; J: TRBJ1-1; CDR3: CASSLVETEAFF; DNA: TGTGCCAGCAGTCTGGTAGAAACTGAAGCTTTCTTT
V: TRBV7-8; size: .; D: TRBD1; J: TRBJ2-2; CDR3: CASSPSSRGQGTGELFF; DNA: TGTGCCAGCAGCCCCTCCTCAAGGGGGCAAGGGACCGGGGAGCTGTTTTTT
V: TRBV19; size: .; D: TRBD1; J: TRBJ1-1; CDR3: CASSIRQGGAEAFF; DNA: TGTGCCAGTAGTATCAGGCAGGGGGGCGCTGAAGCTTTCTTT
V: TRBV6-5; size: .; D: .; J: TRBJ2-7; CDR3: CASRAGVAHEQYF; DNA: TGTGCCAGCAGGGCAGGGGTAGCCCACGAGCAGTACTTC
V: TRBV29-1; size: .; D: TRBD2; J: TRBJ2-5; CDR3: CSVVSGGALETQYF; DNA: TGCAGCGTTGTTAGCGGGGGGGCCTTGGAGACCCAGTACTTC